This T cell receptor beta chain appears in the sequencing data of a study of T cell responses to AZD1222 COVID-19 vaccine. The CDR3 runs to 16 residues. V shed 0 bases and J shed 4 bases, with 12 bases lying between them. Germline V gene lookup returns CDR1 SNHLY and CDR2 FYNNEI. The repertoire was sequenced with immunoSEQ multiplex PCR; TCRdb's copy has only in-frame clones and lacks some. The table lists fewer than 150,000 clones, roughly 87% of them singletons. This TCR was sampled from an adult in good health. V and J are TRBV2 and TRBJ2-2; a weak D match, TRBD2 (6 bases). The specimen comprised peripheral blood, sampled on day 0 of AZD1222 vaccination. Written as DNA, the CDR3 is TGTGCCAGCAGTGAAGCTGGAGGGGTAGGCACCGGGGAGCTGTTTTTT. Translated, it gives CASSEAGGVGTGELFF. The whole variable domain, remainder taken from reference TRBV2 and TRBJ2-2, is EPEVTQTPSHQVTQMGQEVILRCVPISNHLYFYWYRQILGQKVEFLVSFYNNEISEKSEIFDDQFSVERPDGSNFTLKIRSTKLEDSAMYFCASSEAGGVGTGELFFGEGSRLTVL.